This T cell receptor beta chain was sequenced in a study of Ad26.COV2.S vaccination and SARS-CoV-2 variants. V lost 5 bases, J lost 2 bases, and 11 bases lay in between. In germline, CDR1 is MNHEY, CDR2 SMNVEV (reference sequence). There are 14 residues in the CDR3. Profiling relied on immunoSEQ multiplex PCR, and the TCRdb table lists in-frame clones only, not all of them. Of around 94,000 clones in the sample, over 60% are singletons; the top ten hold 17%. The count of this clone is one. The antigen is undetermined. Study-wide results and limits: Among vaccine recipients, spike-specific TCR breadth exceeded that of placebo recipients. Vaccine and placebo recipients had similar non-spike TCR breadth. There was a possibility that the TCR breadth and depth analyses underestimated total T cell responses.

Specimen: peripheral blood, collected after recovery from COVID-19. The chain joins TRBV27 to TRBJ2-3; D gene unclear. The receptor was isolated from a human donor who had recovered from COVID-19. As DNA, the CDR3 is TGTGCCAGCAGTGTCACTGCTTCCACAGATACGCAGTATTTT. Its translation is CASSVTASTDTQYF.